Included here is one TCR beta chain sequence, with context. One end of the junction varies from germline; a read error may be responsible. Collection of 8.5 to 10 milliliters of peripheral blood was performed for each donor. The second PCR ran roughly 7 to 12 cycles with a sample-barcoded 5' primer and J-beta primers. TCRdb recomputed calls from the 5' RACE reads with MiXCR, one row per CDR3 protein. The profile shows about 1.5 million distinct CDR3 sequences, 35% to 45% of them singletons. This sample is part of a study of blood T cells in healthy people across ages. Germline V gene sequence: CDR1 SGHVS, CDR2 FNYEAQ. This CDR3 has 15 residues.

The chain links TRBV7-6 to TRBJ1-5, with D unclear. The origin of this receptor is a woman aged 18 to 35 in good health. Sequenced sample: blood. This chain's CDR3 is CASSLEPDLNQLQHF. For the CDR3, the DNA is TGTGCCAGCAGCTTAGAGCCGGACCTAAATCAGCTCCAGCATTTT.